This T cell receptor beta chain came from a study of CD4 T cells in relation to SARS-CoV-2 and coronaviruses. Study details: Median patient age was around 42 years, spanning 21 to 72 years.

Whole-study findings and limits: No crossreactivity against non-spike viral proteins was tested here.

The CDR3 extends over 14 amino acids. Per the germline V gene, CDR1 is MDHEN and CDR2 is SYDVKM. About this clone: What it binds is unknown. At one end the junction does not follow the germline gene, possibly because of a read error.

Measured with immunoSEQ multiplex PCR; TCRdb has only the in-frame clones, and not every one. Seen here are 30,000 to 45,000 clones, roughly 90% observed once, and the top ten hold approximately 8.8%. Naive and memory CD4+ T cells came from enriched cryopreserved PBMCs. This TCR derives from an adult with COVID-19. Sequenced: memory CD4+ T cells from PBMCs. The rearrangement joins TRBV28 to TRBJ2-1; 16 bases fit TRBD2. This CDR3 is CASSSGGLAGGRIF. CDR3 nucleotide sequence: TGTGCCAGCAGTTCGGGGGGACTAGCGGGGGGGCGGATCTTC.